This entry describes one T cell receptor beta chain. The data are from a study of blood T cell repertoires in COVID-19. Study summary: The United States, Italy and Spain supplied acute and convalescent COVID-19 samples.

Adults between roughly 18 and 95 years of age took part from 24 US areas. Assignments of participants to cohorts depended upon their own reported clinical history. Original data processing: The authors estimated nucleated cell counts from reference gene primer amplification. Profiled with immunoSEQ multiplex PCR; TCRdb holds only in-frame clones, not every one. The DNA gave D and trimming, while V, J and clone size come from that table. The sample holds just over 300,000 clones, around 87% seen once. The CDR3 contains 12 residues. V dropped 7 bases and J dropped 1 base, with 4 bases sitting between them. Germline values: CDR1 SGHTA, CDR2 FQGNSA.

The chain links TRBV7-2 to TRBJ2-2; the D is unclear. This receptor was obtained from a young woman with acute COVID-19. The material sequenced was PBMCs or T cells enriched from blood (not recorded which). DNA of the CDR3: TGTGCCAGCACCCTGAACACCGGGGAGCTGTTTTTT. Residues: CASTLNTGELFF.